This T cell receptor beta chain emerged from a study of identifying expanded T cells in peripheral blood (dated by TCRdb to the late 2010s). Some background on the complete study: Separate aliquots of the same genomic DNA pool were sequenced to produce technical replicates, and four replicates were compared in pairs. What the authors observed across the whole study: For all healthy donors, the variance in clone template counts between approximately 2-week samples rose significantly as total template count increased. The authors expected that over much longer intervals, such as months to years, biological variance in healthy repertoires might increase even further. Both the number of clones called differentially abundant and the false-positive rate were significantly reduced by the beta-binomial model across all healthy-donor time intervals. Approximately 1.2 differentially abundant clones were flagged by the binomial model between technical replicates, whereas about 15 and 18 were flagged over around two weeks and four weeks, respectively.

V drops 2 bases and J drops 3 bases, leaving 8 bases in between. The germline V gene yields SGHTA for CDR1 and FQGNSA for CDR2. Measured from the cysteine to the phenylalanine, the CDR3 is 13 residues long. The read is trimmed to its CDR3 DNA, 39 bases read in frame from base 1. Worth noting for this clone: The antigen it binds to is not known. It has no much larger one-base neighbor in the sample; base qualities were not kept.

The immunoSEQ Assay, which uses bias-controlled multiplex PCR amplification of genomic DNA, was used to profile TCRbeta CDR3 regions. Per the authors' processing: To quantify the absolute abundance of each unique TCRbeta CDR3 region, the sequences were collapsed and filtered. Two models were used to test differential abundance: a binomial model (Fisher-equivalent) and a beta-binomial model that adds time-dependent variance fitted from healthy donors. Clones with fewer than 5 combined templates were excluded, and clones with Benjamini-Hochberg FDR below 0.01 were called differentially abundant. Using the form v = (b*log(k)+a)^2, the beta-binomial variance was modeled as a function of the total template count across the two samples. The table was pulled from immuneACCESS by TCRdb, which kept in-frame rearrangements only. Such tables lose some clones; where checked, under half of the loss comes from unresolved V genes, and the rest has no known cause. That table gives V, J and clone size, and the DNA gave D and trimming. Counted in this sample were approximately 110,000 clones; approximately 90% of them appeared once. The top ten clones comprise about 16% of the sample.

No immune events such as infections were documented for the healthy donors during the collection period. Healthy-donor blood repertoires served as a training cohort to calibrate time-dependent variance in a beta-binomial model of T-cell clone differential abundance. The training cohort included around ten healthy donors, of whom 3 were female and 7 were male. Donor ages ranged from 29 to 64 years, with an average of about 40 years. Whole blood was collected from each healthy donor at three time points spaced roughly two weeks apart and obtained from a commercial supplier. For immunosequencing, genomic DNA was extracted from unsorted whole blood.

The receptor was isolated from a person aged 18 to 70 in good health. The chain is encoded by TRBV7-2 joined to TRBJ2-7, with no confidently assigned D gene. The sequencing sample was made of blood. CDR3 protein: CASSLWPLYEQYF. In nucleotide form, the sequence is TGTGCCAGCAGCTTATGGCCCCTCTACGAGCAGTACTTC.